The rows below give T cell receptor beta chains drawn from one sample of a study of blood T cell repertoires in COVID-19. Only in-frame clones appear in the TCRdb table, and some are missing; sequencing was by immunoSEQ multiplex PCR. The sample consists of 250,000 to 350,000 clones, about 91% of them appearing once. What was sequenced was peripheral blood. These receptors came from a woman in her sixties or seventies with acute or convalescent COVID-19. The CDR3 runs from the conserved cysteine through the conserved F or W. The D gene is left open where the match is weak. Clone size is given for some rows only: seen once, a few or many times, or a class if the clone is expanded.

abundance,v_gene,j_gene,d_gene,CDR3nt,CDR3aa
few,TRBV7-8,TRBJ1-4,.,TGTGCCAGCAGCCCGGAGCTTAATGAAAAACTGTTTTTT,CASSPELNEKLFF
.,TRBV27,TRBJ1-6,.,TGTGCCAGCAGTCCCACCGGCGGGACCGGCCCCCGGTCCCTCCACTTT,CASSPTGGTGPRSLHF
.,TRBV2,TRBJ2-7,TRBD1,TGTGCCAGCTGCATGGAGACAGGGGGCCTGTACGAGCAGTACTTC,CASCMETGGLYEQYF
.,TRBV5-1,TRBJ2-3,TRBD2,TGCGCCAGCAGCTTGGAGGCTAGCGGGCTGGGAGATACGCAGTATTTT,CASSLEASGLGDTQYF
.,TRBV5-6,TRBJ1-5,.,TGTGCCAGCAGCTTGGAGGGGTTAAATCAGCCCCAGCATTTT,CASSLEGLNQPQHF
.,TRBV5-1,TRBJ1-4,TRBD1,TGCGCCAGCAGCTTGGGGGACAGGGTTGGCGACAATGAAAAACTGTTTTTT,CASSLGDRVGDNEKLFF
few,TRBV5-1,TRBJ1-4,TRBD1,TGCGCCAGCAGCAGTGGACAGGGTGGGGAAAAACTGTTTTTT,CASSSGQGGEKLFF
.,TRBV29-1,TRBJ1-1,.,TGCAGCGTTGTCAGGGTGTTGAACACTGAAGCTTTCTTT,CSVVRVLNTEAFF
.,TRBV19,TRBJ1-1,.,TGTGCCAGTACCGACACAGGGTTGCGCACTGAAGCTTTCTTT,CASTDTGLRTEAFF
.,TRBV18,TRBJ2-2,.,TGTGCCAGCTCACCCAATCTTCGCCGGAGCACCGGGGAGCTGTTTTTT,CASSPNLRRSTGELFF
.,TRBV28,TRBJ1-2,.,TGTGCCAGCAGTTTGGCGGGTTATGGCTACACCTTC,CASSLAGYGYTF
few,TRBV6-4,TRBJ1-5,.,TGTGCCAGCAGTGACCAGGGATCGGAACAGCCCCAGCATTTT,CASSDQGSEQPQHF
.,TRBV4-3,TRBJ2-3,.,TGCGCCAGCAGCCAAGGAGTGAGGGCTTTCGATACGCAGTATTTT,CASSQGVRAFDTQYF
.,TRBV2,TRBJ1-5,TRBD1,TGTGCCAGCAGTGAGGACAGGGTAAATCAGCCCCAGCATTTT,CASSEDRVNQPQHF
.,TRBV6-5,TRBJ1-5,.,TGTGCCAGCAGTTATTCAGGGGTATACGGCAATCAGCCCCAGCATTTT,CASSYSGVYGNQPQHF
once,TRBV7-8,TRBJ1-1,.,TGTGCCAGCAGCCTAGTGGGCGGGCCTAGCACTGAAGCTTTCTTT,CASSLVGGPSTEAFF
.,TRBV6-5,TRBJ2-3,.,TGTGCCAGCAGTTACTCTGGCCGCACAGATACGCAGTATTTT,CASSYSGRTDTQYF
.,TRBV27,TRBJ2-7,.,TGTGCCAGCACCCCAGGGAACGAGCAGTACTTC,CASTPGNEQYF
.,TRBV9,TRBJ2-5,TRBD2,TGTGCCAGCAGCGTAGGCCTAGCGGGGGGGGTCGCCAAAGAGACCCAGTACTTC,CASSVGLAGGVAKETQYF
.,TRBV28,TRBJ1-5,.,TGTGCCAGCACCCGGGGGGGGTCGGGTCAGCCCCAGCATTTT,CASTRGGSGQPQHF
.,TRBV4-2,TRBJ2-2,TRBD1,TGTGCCAGCAGCCAAGATCAACAGGGGATAGGCGGGGAGCTGTTTTTT,CASSQDQQGIGGELFF
.,TRBV9,TRBJ2-3,.,TGTGCCAGCAGCGTAGTGGCTAGCACAGATACGCAGTATTTT,CASSVVASTDTQYF
once,TRBV28,TRBJ1-5,TRBD1,TGTGCCAGCAGTTTAAGGGGTGACAGGGGGCCTTCTAATCAGCCCCAGCATTTT,CASSLRGDRGPSNQPQHF
once,TRBV19,TRBJ2-1,TRBD2,TGTGCCAGTACCCTGTTCTTTGGGGGTAGCGGGAGTTCCTACAATGAGCAGTTCTTC,CASTLFFGGSGSSYNEQFF
.,TRBV6-5,TRBJ2-7,.,TGTGCCAGCACACGGAGGACGGGCGAGCAGTACTTC,CASTRRTGEQYF
.,TRBV7-2,TRBJ2-7,.,TGTGCCAGCAGCTCCGGAAGACTAGCCTACGAGCAGTACTTC,CASSSGRLAYEQYF
few,TRBV25-1,TRBJ1-1,.,TGTGCCAGCAGTGACTCGGCCGGGGGAGCTTTCTTT,CASSDSAGGAFF
.,TRBV28,TRBJ2-2,.,TGTGCCAGCACGGGAGCCGGGGAGCTGTTTTTT,CASTGAGELFF
.,TRBV5-1,TRBJ1-1,.,TGCGCCAGCAGGGTACAGCTTAACACTGAAGCTTTCTTT,CASRVQLNTEAFF
once,TRBV14,TRBJ2-1,.,TGTGCCAGCAGCAAAGCCTTAGTAAAGTTCTTC,CASSKALVKFF
.,TRBV2,TRBJ2-7,TRBD1,TGTGCCAGCGGGGACAGGGGACCCCCTTACGAGCAGTACTTC,CASGDRGPPYEQYF
.,TRBV5-4,TRBJ2-7,.,TGTGCCAGCAGCTTGGATCTCTCCTACGAGCAGTACTTC,CASSLDLSYEQYF
.,TRBV27,TRBJ2-4,.,TGTGCCAGCAGAAGTAGCTACCCTCTTCGCAACTTAGCCAAAAACATTCAGTACTTC,CASRSSYPLRNLAKNIQYF
.,TRBV7-8,TRBJ1-5,.,TGTGCCAGCAGCTTAGGTAGTTCCCCGAGCAATCAGCCCCAGCATTTT,CASSLGSSPSNQPQHF
.,TRBV7-2,TRBJ2-7,TRBD2,TGTGCCAGCAGCTTCGGACTAGTAGCATGGGAGCAGTACTTC,CASSFGLVAWEQYF
once,TRBV6-2/TRBV6-3,TRBJ2-1,.,TGTGCCAGCAGTTACGGGCAGGGAGGCTCCTACAATGAGCAGTTCTTC,CASSYGQGGSYNEQFF
.,TRBV2,TRBJ2-2,TRBD2,TGTGCCAGCCTCCCGACTAGCGGGGGGGGGAACACCGGGGAGCTGTTTTTT,CASLPTSGGGNTGELFF
.,TRBV18,TRBJ2-7,.,TGTGCCAGCTCACCACCGAGTCTAGCTGGTCTACCGTACTTC,CASSPPSLAGLPYF
.,TRBV7-9,TRBJ1-2,.,TGTGCCAGCTCCCCGAGCTATGGCTACACCTTC,CASSPSYGYTF
.,TRBV5-5,TRBJ1-5,.,TGTGCCAGCAGCTTGTTATCAGGATCCAATCAGCCCCAGCATTTT,CASSLLSGSNQPQHF
.,TRBV2,TRBJ2-4,TRBD1,TGTGCCAGCAGTGCGGACAGGGAAAACATTCAGTACTTC,CASSADRENIQYF
.,TRBV14,TRBJ2-7,.,TGTGCCAGCAGCCAGCAGGGGATCGGCTACGAGCAGTACTTC,CASSQQGIGYEQYF
.,TRBV12-3/TRBV12-4,TRBJ1-2,TRBD1,TGTGCCAGCAGCCGACAGGGGAGGAATGGCTACACCTTC,CASSRQGRNGYTF
.,TRBV6-6,TRBJ1-4,.,TGTGCCAGCACGAGGGGACAATATAATGAAAAACTGTTTTTT,CASTRGQYNEKLFF
.,TRBV15,TRBJ1-4,.,TGTGCCACCAGCAGAGACACAGGGCCGTCAGGAAAACTGTTTTTT,CATSRDTGPSGKLFF
.,TRBV9,TRBJ2-7,TRBD2,TGTGCCAGCAGCGTAGCCGGGACTACGGACTACGAGCAGTACTTC,CASSVAGTTDYEQYF
.,TRBV2,TRBJ1-5,TRBD1,TGTGCCAGCAGTGGTACAGGGGCCAATCAGCCCCAGCATTTT,CASSGTGANQPQHF
once,TRBV19,TRBJ1-1,TRBD1,TGTGCCAGTAGAAATACCGGGACAGGGATAGCTGAAGCTTTCTTT,CASRNTGTGIAEAFF
.,TRBV4-2,TRBJ1-3,TRBD1,TGTGCCAGCAGCCAACTACTTGACAGGGGGGACACCATATATTTT,CASSQLLDRGDTIYF
.,TRBV29-1,TRBJ1-1,TRBD1,TGCAGCGTCACGGGACAGGGAGGGGTGAACACTGAAGCTTTCTTT,CSVTGQGGVNTEAFF
.,TRBV9,TRBJ2-1,.,TGTGCCAGCAGCCCTGCCCTAGAAGCAATGGTGTTCTTC,CASSPALEAMVFF
.,TRBV5-5,TRBJ2-1,TRBD1,TGTGCCAGCAGCTGGGACAGCTTATCCTACAATGAGCAGTTCTTC,CASSWDSLSYNEQFF
.,TRBV28,TRBJ1-6,.,TGTGCCAGCATTAGTCTACAGGTTGGGAATTCACCCCTCCACTTT,CASISLQVGNSPLHF
once,TRBV6-5,TRBJ2-1,.,TGTGCCAGCAGTTACGCTGAGGTGGCGGAGCAGTTCTTC,CASSYAEVAEQFF
.,TRBV5-4,TRBJ1-6,.,TGTGCCAGCAGCTCCACCCTCACAGGGAATTCACCCCTCCACTTT,CASSSTLTGNSPLHF